This entry describes one TCR beta chain. As yet, its antigen is unknown. Every molecule of TCR cDNA had its own unique molecular identifier. TCRdb processed the 5' RACE reads anew with MiXCR; each CDR3 protein has one entry. In the table there are about 24,000 distinct CDR3 sequences, around 8.8% of which are singletons. Time point indicated: sample taken at primary tumor resection. The donors, 72 patients with untreated early-stage non-small cell lung cancer, provided the samples. Unsorted tumor, nontumor lung tissue or cryopreserved PBMC supplied the whole RNA. The entry originates in a study of spatial heterogeneity in lung cancer. Notes on the study in general: How many expanded intratumoral alpha and beta TCRs were present tracked the tumor mutation count, which was a count of nonsynonymous mutations.

Germline V gene data show CDR1 as GTSNPN and CDR2 as SVGIG (reference sequence). The CDR3 is made up of 17 amino acids. The germline V and J ends were trimmed by 3 bases and 2 bases, with 23 bases remaining between them. This sequence was found in a male donor with early-stage non-small cell lung cancer. This specimen consisted of lung tumor tissue, obtained at surgery. The chain uses TRBV30 and TRBJ2-7, with D perhaps TRBD1 (6 bases). DNA for the CDR3: TGTGCCTGGAGCTCCTCAGGGGAACCGCCAGGCCCCTACGAGCAGTACTTC. The encoded protein is CAWSSSGEPPGPYEQYF.